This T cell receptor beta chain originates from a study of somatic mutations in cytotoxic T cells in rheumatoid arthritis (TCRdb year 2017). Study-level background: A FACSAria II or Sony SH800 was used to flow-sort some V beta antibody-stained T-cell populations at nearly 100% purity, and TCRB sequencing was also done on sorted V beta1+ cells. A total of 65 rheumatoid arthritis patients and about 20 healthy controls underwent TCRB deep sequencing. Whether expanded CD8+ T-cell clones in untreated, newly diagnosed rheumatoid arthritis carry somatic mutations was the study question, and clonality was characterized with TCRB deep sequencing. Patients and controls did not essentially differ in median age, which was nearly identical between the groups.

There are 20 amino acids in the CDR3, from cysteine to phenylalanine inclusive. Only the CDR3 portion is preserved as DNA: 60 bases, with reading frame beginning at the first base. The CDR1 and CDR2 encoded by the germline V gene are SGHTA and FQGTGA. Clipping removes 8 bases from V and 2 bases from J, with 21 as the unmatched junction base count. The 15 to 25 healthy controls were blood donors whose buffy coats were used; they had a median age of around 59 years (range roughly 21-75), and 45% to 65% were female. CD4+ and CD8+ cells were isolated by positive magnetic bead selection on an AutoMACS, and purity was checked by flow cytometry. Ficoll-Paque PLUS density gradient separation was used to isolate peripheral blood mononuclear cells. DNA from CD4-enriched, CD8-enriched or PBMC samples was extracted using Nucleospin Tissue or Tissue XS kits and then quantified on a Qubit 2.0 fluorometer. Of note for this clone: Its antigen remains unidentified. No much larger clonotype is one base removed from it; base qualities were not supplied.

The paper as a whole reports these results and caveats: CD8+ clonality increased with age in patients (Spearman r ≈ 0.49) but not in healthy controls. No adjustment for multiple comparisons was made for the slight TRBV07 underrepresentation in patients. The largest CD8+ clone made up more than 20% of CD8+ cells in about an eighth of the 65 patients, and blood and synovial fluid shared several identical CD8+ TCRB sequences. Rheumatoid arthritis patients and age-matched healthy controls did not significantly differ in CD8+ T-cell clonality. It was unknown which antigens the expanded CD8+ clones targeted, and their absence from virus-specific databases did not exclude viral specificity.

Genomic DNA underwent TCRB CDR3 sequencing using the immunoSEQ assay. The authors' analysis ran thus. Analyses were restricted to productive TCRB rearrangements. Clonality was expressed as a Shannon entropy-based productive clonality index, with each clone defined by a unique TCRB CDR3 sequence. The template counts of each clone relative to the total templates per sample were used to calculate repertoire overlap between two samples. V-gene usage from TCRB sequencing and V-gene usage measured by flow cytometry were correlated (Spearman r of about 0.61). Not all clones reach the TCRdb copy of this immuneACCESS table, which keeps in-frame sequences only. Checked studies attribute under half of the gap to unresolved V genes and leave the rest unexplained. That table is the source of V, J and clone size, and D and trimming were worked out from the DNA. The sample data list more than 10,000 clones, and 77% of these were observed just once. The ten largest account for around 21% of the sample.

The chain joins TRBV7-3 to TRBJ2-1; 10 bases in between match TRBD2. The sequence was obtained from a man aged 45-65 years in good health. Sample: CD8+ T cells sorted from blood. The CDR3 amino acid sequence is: CASENPGDLAGEITYNEQFF. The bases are TGTGCCAGCGAAAACCCGGGGGATCTAGCGGGAGAGATCACCTACAATGAGCAGTTCTTC.